A single sample gave rise to the 18 T cell receptor beta chains below, sequenced in a study of T cells after yellow fever vaccination. TCRdb reprocessed the 5' RACE reads via MiXCR and lists one record per CDR3 protein. The data hold approximately 240,000 distinct CDR3 sequences, with 3.6% observed a single time. Sequenced here: PBMCs, sampled 15 days after the yellow fever booster vaccination. These receptors came from a man aged 18 to 29 who received the YFV17D yellow fever vaccine.

With regard to this clonotype: Given a much more abundant clone one base away, this may be a read error. The chain combines TRBV20-1 with TRBJ2-1; TRBD1 matches at 9 bases. CDR3 size: 16 residues. Trimming at V came to 5 bases and at J to 4 bases, leaving 12 bases not matched to a gene. Germline V gene sequence: CDR1 DFQATT, CDR2 SNEGSKA (reference sequence). CDR3 DNA sequence: TGCAGTGCTCTAGGGACGGGACAGGGAGTTTACAATGAGCAGTTCTTC. Protein sequence: CSALGTGQGVYNEQFF.

The chain joins TRBV12-3 or TRBV12-4 to TRBJ1-5; D is possibly TRBD1 (5 bases). This CDR3 has 12 amino acids. Trimming shortened V by 8 bases and J by 4 bases, and 9 bases separated the two germline ends. CDR3 DNA sequence: TGTGCCAGCGGGGGTCCGAATCAGCCCCAGCATTTT. This gives the protein CASGGPNQPQHF.

This clonotype was detected ten times or more. The chain recombines TRBV10-3 with TRBJ1-4, with a possible D match to TRBD1 (6 bases). The V and J ends lost 5 bases and 8 bases respectively, with 18 bases between them. This CDR3 region has 15 residues. Germline values: CDR1 ENHRY, CDR2 SYGVKD. Here the CDR3 DNA reads TGTGCCATCAGTACAGCACAGGGACTGACGGAAAAACTGTTTTTT. This gives the protein CAISTAQGLTEKLFF.

This clonotype has a count of ten or more. The J gene is TRBJ1-6, the V gene TRBV6-6; D is ambiguous. The V end was cut by 8 bases, the J end by 8 bases, with 16 bases between. The CDR3 length is 14 residues. Germline CDR1 MNHNY, CDR2 SVGAGI (reference sequence). CDR3: CASCPRPTYSPLHF. The DNA for the CDR3 is TGTGCCAGCTGCCCCCGACCTACATATTCACCCCTCCACTTT.

Notes on this clonotype: This could be a read error, since a much larger clone is one nucleotide away. The V and J genes are TRBV25-1 and TRBJ2-7, with D perhaps given as TRBD1 or TRBD2 (5 bases each). Germline CDR1 and CDR2: MGHDK and SYGVNS. With 4 bases removed from V and 0 bases from J, the gap between germline ends came to 16 bases. The CDR3 runs to 16 residues. In DNA, the CDR3 is TGTGCCAGCAGTGTACAACGCAGGGAGAGCTCCTACGAGCAGTACTTC. This translates into CASSVQRRESSYEQYF.

This clonotype has ten or more counts. V and J are TRBV4-1 and TRBJ1-6; tentative D call: TRBD1 (5 bases). Trimming removed 1 base from V and 7 bases from J, with 14 bases in between. The CDR3 runs 16 residues. Germline V lookup: CDR1 MGHRA, CDR2 YSYEKL. The CDR3 reads CASSQAGSGLNSPLHF. CDR3 nucleotide sequence: TGCGCCAGCAGCCAAGCTGGATCAGGGTTGAATTCACCCCTCCACTTT.

In its sample, this clonotype was seen a few times. The J gene is TRBJ2-3, the V gene TRBV9, with 11 bases matching TRBD1. Trimming at V came to 4 bases and at J to 4 bases, leaving 5 bases not matched to a gene. The CDR3 sequence is 15 residues long. The germline CDR1 and CDR2 sequences are SGDLS and YYNGEE. The CDR3 is CASSLGTGGPDTQYF. The CDR3 DNA follows: TGTGCCAGCAGCCTCGGGACAGGGGGGCCAGATACGCAGTATTTT.

This clonotype came up a few times. V usage is TRBV3-1 and J usage is TRBJ1-2, with TRBD1 as a possible D gene (5 bases). Germline assignment: CDR1 LGHDT and CDR2 YNNKEL (reference sequence). The length of the CDR3 is 12 residues. The V end was cut by 6 bases, the J end by 6 bases, with 11 bases between. The CDR3 here is CASSAQGNGYTF. The CDR3 DNA sequence: TGTGCCAGCAGTGCCCAGGGAAATGGCTACACCTTC.

This clonotype was recorded at least ten times. V usage is TRBV5-4 and J usage is TRBJ2-1, with D perhaps matching TRBD1 or TRBD2 (5 bases each). Per the germline V gene, CDR1 is SGHNT and CDR2 is YYREEE (reference sequence). The CDR3 covers 15 residues. V was clipped by 6 bases and J by 6 bases, with 19 bases between them. In nucleotides, the CDR3 is TGTGCCAGCAACCCCGGGACCACCGTCTCCAATGAGCAGTTCTTC. This sequence encodes CASNPGTTVSNEQFF.

This clonotype was counted many times. The CDR3 loop is CASSPRGWVAGEPQHF. The CDR3 nucleotides read TGTGCCAGCAGCCCAAGGGGTTGGGTGGCGGGCGAGCCCCAGCATTTT. This chain connects TRBV7-2 to TRBJ1-5, with a possible D match to TRBD1 (5 bases). The germline gives CDR1 SGHTA, CDR2 FQGNSA. The V end was cut by 5 bases, the J end by 8 bases, with 22 bases between. The CDR3 has 16 residues.

This clonotype was observed at least ten times. V gene TRBV28 combines with J gene TRBJ2-4; a possible D gene is TRBD1 (5 bases). The length of the CDR3 is 18 residues. V gave up 6 bases and J gave up 1 base, with 22 bases separating them. Germline V lookup: CDR1 MDHEN, CDR2 SYDVKM. The CDR3 here is CASRRMTLRGKAKNIQYF. The CDR3 region has the DNA TGTGCCAGCAGGCGGATGACGTTAAGGGGAAAGGCCAAAAACATTCAGTACTTC.

V usage is TRBV20-1 and J usage is TRBJ1-5; 8 bases are a match to TRBD1. CDR3 size: 14 residues. The J segment lost 2 bases and the V segment lost 5 bases, leaving 5 bases of the junction unmatched. Germline CDR1 is DFQATT and CDR2 is SNEGSKA (reference sequence). The CDR3 sequence is CSAYDRGRNQPQHF. CDR3 bases: TGCAGTGCTTATGACAGGGGACGCAATCAGCCCCAGCATTTT.

This clonotype was detected many times. The rearrangement joins TRBV5-1 to TRBJ1-2; D gene uncertain. The CDR3 consists of 13 residues. Trimming left V 4 bases short and J 8 bases short, with 15 bases between. In germline, CDR1 is SGHRS, CDR2 YFSETQ. The CDR3 region has the DNA TGCGCCAGCAGCAAATTACAACTAGGCGGCTACACCTTC. Translation gives CASSKLQLGGYTF.

This clonotype showed up many times. CDR3 in DNA: TGTGCCAGCAGCCGAATCTATGGAGGAGCGGTTGGAGGGACCCAGTACTTC. Translation gives CASSRIYGGAVGGTQYF. V is TRBV4-2 and J is TRBJ2-5, with D possibly matching TRBD2 (5 bases). This CDR3 contains 17 residues. V lost 4 bases to trimming and J lost 7 bases, with 25 bases between them. The germline CDR1 and CDR2 sequences are LGHNA and YNFKEQ.

The table lists this clonotype with many counts. The chain has TRBV7-2 and TRBJ1-2; 10 nucleotides match TRBD1. V was pared by 4 bases and J by 4 bases, with 6 bases of the junction left unmatched. The CDR3 covers 15 residues. Germline CDR1 reads SGHTA; CDR2 reads FQGNSA. The DNA for the CDR3 is TGTGCCAGCAGCTCCCCTGGGACAGGGGTCTATGGCTACACCTTC. Protein product: CASSSPGTGVYGYTF.

This clonotype was seen ten or more times. The V gene is TRBV7-2, the J gene TRBJ1-1; 8 bases line up with TRBD1. The V segment lost 4 bases and the J segment 0 bases; nucleotides outside the gene matches: 10. This CDR3 is 17 amino acids long. Germline V lookup: CDR1 SGHTA, CDR2 FQGNSA. The CDR3 region is CASSSRGQASLNTEAFF. CDR3 coding DNA: TGTGCCAGCAGCTCCCGGGGACAGGCTTCTCTGAACACTGAAGCTTTCTTT.

This clonotype was seen repeatedly, ten times or more. V gene TRBV7-2 combines with J gene TRBJ2-7; D gene uncertain. The CDR3 totals 14 residues. Trimming took off 1 base at V and 7 bases at J, with 14 bases between the two ends. The germline gives CDR1 SGHTA, CDR2 FQGNSA. The CDR3 here is CASSLGAGPWEQYV. The CDR3 nucleotides read TGTGCCAGCAGCTTAGGGGCAGGTCCTTGGGAGCAGTACGTC.

There are many counts of this clonotype. The chain recombines TRBV7-2 with TRBJ2-3, with D possibly TRBD2 on 6 matching bases. V was trimmed by 6 bases and J by 6 bases, leaving 13 bases between them. CDR3 length: 13 residues. Germline CDR1 is SGHTA and CDR2 is FQGNSA. The CDR3 sequence is CASRKWGRDTQYF. The CDR3 bases are TGTGCCAGCAGAAAATGGGGGAGGGATACGCAGTATTTT.